This is a list of T cell receptor beta chains from one sample in a study of T cell responses to AZD1222 COVID-19 vaccine. Sequencing used immunoSEQ multiplex PCR; TCRdb keeps in-frame clones, though not all of them. The sample holds under 200,000 clones, around 93% seen once. The sequenced sample was peripheral blood, obtained on day 0 of AZD1222 vaccination. The receptors were gathered from an adult in good health. The CDR3 runs from the conserved cysteine through the conserved F or W. Fields, in order: J gene, V gene, D gene, clone size, CDR3 protein, CDR3 DNA. D genes are given only for firm matches. Where a row states a size, it is once, few, many or the class of an expanded clone; other rows omit it.

j_call: TRBJ1-3; v_call: TRBV14; d_call: NA; clone_size: NA; cdr3_aa: CASSQRDVLLSGNTIYF; cdr3_nt: TGTGCCAGCAGCCAGAGGGACGTACTCCTCTCTGGAAACACCATATATTTT
j_call: TRBJ1-6; v_call: TRBV5-8; d_call: NA; clone_size: NA; cdr3_aa: CASSLFRTANNSPLHF; cdr3_nt: TGTGCCAGCAGCTTGTTTAGGACAGCGAATAATTCACCCCTCCACTTT
j_call: TRBJ2-7; v_call: TRBV29-1; d_call: TRBD2; clone_size: NA; cdr3_aa: CSVLPSGVYEQYF; cdr3_nt: TGCAGCGTACTACCTAGCGGGGTTTACGAGCAGTACTTC
j_call: TRBJ2-1; v_call: TRBV25-1; d_call: TRBD2; clone_size: few; cdr3_aa: CASSESGSWFF; cdr3_nt: TGTGCCAGCAGTGAAAGCGGGAGTTGGTTCTTC
j_call: TRBJ1-1; v_call: TRBV7-9; d_call: TRBD1; clone_size: NA; cdr3_aa: CASSLTRTGGTEAFF; cdr3_nt: TGTGCCAGCAGCTTAACCCGGACAGGGGGCACTGAAGCTTTCTTT
j_call: TRBJ2-7; v_call: TRBV10-3; d_call: NA; clone_size: NA; cdr3_aa: CAISEMGEGPYEQYF; cdr3_nt: TGTGCCATCAGTGAGATGGGAGAGGGACCCTACGAGCAGTACTTC
j_call: TRBJ2-1; v_call: TRBV20-1; d_call: NA; clone_size: once; cdr3_aa: CSASMGYPMGEQFF; cdr3_nt: TGCAGTGCTAGTATGGGGTACCCGATGGGAGAGCAGTTCTTC
j_call: TRBJ2-7; v_call: TRBV11-2; d_call: NA; clone_size: once; cdr3_aa: CASSLWASQTEQYF; cdr3_nt: TGTGCCAGCAGCTTATGGGCTAGTCAAACCGAGCAGTACTTC
j_call: TRBJ1-1; v_call: TRBV3-1/TRBV3-2; d_call: TRBD1; clone_size: NA; cdr3_aa: CASSQPPGQGDTEAFF; cdr3_nt: TGTGCCAGCAGCCAACCTCCGGGACAGGGGGACACTGAAGCTTTCTTT
j_call: TRBJ2-2; v_call: TRBV14; d_call: NA; clone_size: NA; cdr3_aa: CASSTTRTGELFF; cdr3_nt: TGTGCCAGCAGCACCACCCGCACCGGGGAGCTGTTTTTT
j_call: TRBJ2-5; v_call: TRBV5-1; d_call: NA; clone_size: NA; cdr3_aa: CASSLRGVGYQETQYF; cdr3_nt: TGCGCCAGCAGCTTGAGGGGAGTTGGGTACCAAGAGACCCAGTACTTC
j_call: TRBJ1-1; v_call: TRBV4-3; d_call: NA; clone_size: NA; cdr3_aa: CASSQDRALNTEAFF; cdr3_nt: TGCGCCAGCAGCCAAGATCGGGCTCTTAACACTGAAGCTTTCTTT
j_call: TRBJ1-3; v_call: TRBV5-1; d_call: NA; clone_size: NA; cdr3_aa: CASSPVAGSESNGNTIYF; cdr3_nt: TGCGCCAGCAGCCCCGTAGCAGGGTCTGAGAGTAATGGAAACACCATATATTTT
j_call: TRBJ1-5; v_call: TRBV19; d_call: NA; clone_size: NA; cdr3_aa: CASSIGEVDQPQHF; cdr3_nt: TGTGCCAGTAGTATAGGGGAGGTGGATCAGCCCCAGCATTTT
j_call: TRBJ2-3; v_call: TRBV7-3; d_call: TRBD2; clone_size: NA; cdr3_aa: CASSTGTSADTQYF; cdr3_nt: TGTGCCAGCAGCACGGGGACTAGCGCAGATACGCAGTATTTT
j_call: TRBJ1-2; v_call: TRBV6-2/TRBV6-3; d_call: NA; clone_size: NA; cdr3_aa: CASSYRGQGLGGYTF; cdr3_nt: TGTGCCAGCAGTTACCGCGGTCAGGGATTGGGCGGCTACACCTTC
j_call: TRBJ2-1; v_call: TRBV11-3; d_call: TRBD2; clone_size: NA; cdr3_aa: CASSLDGTSVYNEQFF; cdr3_nt: TGTGCCAGCAGCTTAGATGGCACTAGCGTGTACAATGAGCAGTTCTTC
j_call: TRBJ2-3; v_call: TRBV18; d_call: NA; clone_size: NA; cdr3_aa: CASSDRTFGPGDTQYF; cdr3_nt: TGTGCCAGCTCAGACAGAACCTTTGGGCCGGGAGATACGCAGTATTTT
j_call: TRBJ2-1; v_call: TRBV7-2; d_call: NA; clone_size: NA; cdr3_aa: CASSLARDYNEQFF; cdr3_nt: TGTGCCAGCAGCTTAGCGAGGGACTACAATGAGCAGTTCTTC
j_call: TRBJ2-7; v_call: TRBV11-2; d_call: NA; clone_size: few; cdr3_aa: CASSLRFGTYEQYF; cdr3_nt: TGTGCCAGCAGCTTACGGTTCGGGACCTACGAGCAGTACTTC
j_call: TRBJ1-1; v_call: TRBV30; d_call: NA; clone_size: NA; cdr3_aa: CAWSVSGVNTEAFF; cdr3_nt: TGTGCCTGGAGTGTGTCGGGGGTGAACACTGAAGCTTTCTTT
j_call: TRBJ1-1; v_call: TRBV15; d_call: NA; clone_size: NA; cdr3_aa: CATSRDNSGGAFF; cdr3_nt: TGTGCCACCAGCAGAGATAATTCAGGAGGAGCTTTCTTT
j_call: TRBJ2-1; v_call: TRBV5-1; d_call: TRBD2; clone_size: NA; cdr3_aa: CASSSGLADYNEQFF; cdr3_nt: TGCGCCAGCAGCTCGGGACTAGCGGACTACAATGAGCAGTTCTTC
j_call: TRBJ2-7; v_call: TRBV5-6; d_call: NA; clone_size: NA; cdr3_aa: CASSVSRGSYEQYF; cdr3_nt: TGTGCCAGCAGCGTATCCCGGGGGTCCTACGAGCAGTACTTC
j_call: TRBJ1-1; v_call: TRBV18; d_call: NA; clone_size: NA; cdr3_aa: CASSPNYPLGSTEAFF; cdr3_nt: TGTGCCAGCTCACCAAACTACCCCTTGGGGAGCACTGAAGCTTTCTTT
j_call: TRBJ2-4; v_call: TRBV29-1; d_call: TRBD2; clone_size: NA; cdr3_aa: CSAPAGGGDIQYF; cdr3_nt: TGCAGCGCGCCGGCGGGTGGGGGGGACATTCAGTACTTC
j_call: TRBJ1-2; v_call: TRBV7-9; d_call: NA; clone_size: once; cdr3_aa: CASRKGSVRGDTF; cdr3_nt: TGTGCCAGCAGGAAAGGCTCCGTCCGGGGGGACACCTTC
j_call: TRBJ2-7; v_call: TRBV7-2; d_call: NA; clone_size: NA; cdr3_aa: CASSSTYEQYF; cdr3_nt: TGTGCCAGCAGCTCGACCTACGAGCAGTACTTC
j_call: TRBJ1-1; v_call: TRBV19; d_call: NA; clone_size: NA; cdr3_aa: CASSTGWTTGFSMNTEAFF; cdr3_nt: TGTGCCAGTAGTACGGGATGGACTACAGGGTTTTCAATGAACACTGAAGCTTTCTTT
j_call: TRBJ2-7; v_call: TRBV12-3/TRBV12-4; d_call: NA; clone_size: once; cdr3_aa: CASSDGFPYEQYF; cdr3_nt: TGTGCCAGCAGCGACGGGTTTCCTTACGAGCAGTACTTC
j_call: TRBJ1-6; v_call: TRBV30; d_call: NA; clone_size: NA; cdr3_aa: CAWSQQENSPLHF; cdr3_nt: TGTGCCTGGAGTCAGCAGGAAAATTCACCCCTCCACTTT
j_call: TRBJ2-3; v_call: TRBV27; d_call: NA; clone_size: NA; cdr3_aa: CASSSAGMRTDTQYF; cdr3_nt: TGTGCCAGCAGTTCAGCGGGTATGCGCACAGATACGCAGTATTTT
j_call: TRBJ1-6; v_call: TRBV13; d_call: NA; clone_size: NA; cdr3_aa: CASSLGQAGDSPLHF; cdr3_nt: TGTGCCAGCAGCTTAGGCCAGGCGGGGGATTCACCCCTCCACTTT
j_call: TRBJ1-2; v_call: TRBV3-1/TRBV3-2; d_call: NA; clone_size: NA; cdr3_aa: CASSQDTRGGYTF; cdr3_nt: TGTGCCAGCAGCCAAGATACCCGTGGTGGCTACACCTTC
j_call: TRBJ1-5; v_call: TRBV29-1; d_call: NA; clone_size: NA; cdr3_aa: CSVEDGNQPQHF; cdr3_nt: TGCAGCGTTGAAGATGGCAATCAGCCCCAGCATTTT
j_call: TRBJ2-4; v_call: TRBV29-1; d_call: NA; clone_size: NA; cdr3_aa: CSVASAAKNIQYF; cdr3_nt: TGCAGCGTTGCCAGCGCAGCCAAAAACATTCAGTACTTC
j_call: TRBJ1-5; v_call: TRBV5-1; d_call: NA; clone_size: few; cdr3_aa: CASSVDGGDDQPQHF; cdr3_nt: TGCGCCAGCAGCGTAGACGGAGGGGATGATCAGCCCCAGCATTTT
j_call: TRBJ2-2; v_call: TRBV5-1; d_call: NA; clone_size: NA; cdr3_aa: CASTPPGNVNTGELFF; cdr3_nt: TGCGCCAGCACCCCCCCCGGGAACGTGAACACCGGGGAGCTGTTTTTT
j_call: TRBJ1-5; v_call: TRBV9; d_call: NA; clone_size: NA; cdr3_aa: CASSEEGYQPQHF; cdr3_nt: TGTGCCAGCAGCGAGGAGGGATATCAGCCCCAGCATTTT
j_call: TRBJ2-5; v_call: TRBV28; d_call: TRBD2; clone_size: NA; cdr3_aa: CASRTSGSRETQYF; cdr3_nt: TGTGCCAGCAGGACTAGCGGGAGTCGGGAGACCCAGTACTTC
j_call: TRBJ2-7; v_call: TRBV2; d_call: NA; clone_size: once; cdr3_aa: CASKGPKSSYEQYF; cdr3_nt: TGTGCCAGCAAGGGACCGAAGAGCTCCTACGAGCAGTACTTC
j_call: TRBJ1-6; v_call: TRBV5-8; d_call: NA; clone_size: NA; cdr3_aa: CARPGHGGRSPLHF; cdr3_nt: TGTGCCAGACCAGGGCATGGGGGTAGGTCACCCCTCCACTTT
j_call: TRBJ2-1; v_call: TRBV18; d_call: NA; clone_size: NA; cdr3_aa: CASSLTEAEQFF; cdr3_nt: TGTGCCAGCTCACTGACAGAAGCAGAGCAGTTCTTC